Below are 10 T cell receptor beta chains sequenced from a single sample in a study of cytomegalovirus exposure and HLA in healthy donors. Produced via immunoSEQ multiplex PCR; TCRdb's table is partial and in-frame only. Among 250,000 to 300,000 clones listed, about 90% were seen once. The sequenced sample was PBMCs. The receptors derive from a woman aged 18-29 years in good health and CMV-seronegative.

The V gene is TRBV27, the J gene TRBJ2-1; no clear D gene. Trimming removed 6 bases at V and 0 bases at J, with 12 bases between. The CDR3 has 15 amino acids. Germline V gene lookup returns CDR1 MNHEY and CDR2 SMNVEV (reference sequence). CDR3 loop: CASSAGGNSYNEQFF. As DNA, the CDR3 is TGTGCCAGCAGCGCCGGCGGTAACTCCTACAATGAGCAGTTCTTC.

The gene calls are TRBV4-3 and TRBJ2-3; 8 bases agree with TRBD2. With V trimmed by 5 bases and J by 2 bases, 6 bases remained unmatched. There are 15 residues in the CDR3. Germline CDR1 and CDR2: LGHNA and YSLEER. The CDR3 nucleotides read TGCGCCAGCAGCACAAAGCGGGGGCCCACAGATACGCAGTATTTT. It encodes CASSTKRGPTDTQYF.

The V call is TRBV7-2, the J call TRBJ1-6, with D perhaps TRBD1 (6 bases). Germline V lookup: CDR1 SGHTA, CDR2 FQGNSA. The CDR3 spans 16 residues. V lost 1 base, J lost 7 bases, and 14 bases lay in between. CDR3 in DNA: TGTGCCAGCAGCTTAGGTCCGGACAGTCTAAATTCACCCCTCCACTTT. It codes for CASSLGPDSLNSPLHF.

This chain joins TRBV27 and TRBJ2-1; a possible D gene is TRBD1 (5 bases). This CDR3 is 13 amino acids long. The ends were cut back, 6 bases at V and 0 bases at J, with 6 bases in the middle. The germline CDR1 and CDR2 sequences are MNHEY and SMNVEV (reference sequence). The chain's CDR3 is CASRGLSYNEQFF. For the CDR3, the DNA is TGTGCCAGCAGGGGGCTCTCCTACAATGAGCAGTTCTTC.

This clone was observed a single time. CDR3 nucleotides: TGCGCCAGCAGCCACCCCCGGGTCGGAGGGCCCGCTTCCGCCAAAAACATTCAGTACTTC. Encoded protein: CASSHPRVGGPASAKNIQYF. The chain links TRBV4-1 to TRBJ2-4; D possibly corresponds to TRBD2 (6 bases). V dropped 3 bases and J dropped 1 base, with 25 bases sitting between them. The CDR3 runs 20 residues. Looked up from germline, CDR1 is MGHRA and CDR2 is YSYEKL.

This chain joins TRBV4-1 and TRBJ1-1; a possible D gene is TRBD1 (6 bases). Trimming shortened V by 3 bases and J by 2 bases, and 10 bases separated the two germline ends. The CDR3 covers 14 residues. Germline V CDR1 and CDR2: MGHRA, YSYEKL. The CDR3 coding sequence is TGCGCCAGCAGCCAGGGACAAATAAACACTGAAGCTTTCTTT. Encoded protein: CASSQGQINTEAFF.

This clone occurred once. V is TRBV6-6 and J is TRBJ2-3; 9 bases fit TRBD2. V lost 5 bases and J lost 5; bases outside the gene matches: 5. The CDR3 extends over 14 amino acids. CDR1 and CDR2 (germline): MNHNY, SVGAGI (reference sequence). CDR3 sequence (DNA): TGTGCCAGCAGTCTGGGACTAGCTGGAGATACGCAGTATTTT. It translates to CASSLGLAGDTQYF.

This clone showed up just a few times. The same CDR3 arises from other DNA sequences in this sample as well. CDR3 loop: CASRGGGGQETQYF. In DNA form, the CDR3 reads TGTGCCAGCCGGGGAGGGGGGGGCCAAGAGACCCAGTACTTC. The chain combines TRBV2 with TRBJ2-5; perhaps TRBD2 as D (7 bases). Germline CDR1 reads SNHLY; CDR2 reads FYNNEI. The CDR3 is made up of 14 amino acids. Trimming stripped 8 bases from V and 1 base from J, with 14 bases between.

This chain connects TRBV11-2 to TRBJ2-7, with unresolved D. The CDR3 covers 12 residues. Trimming shortened V by 1 base and J by 6 bases, and 7 bases separated the two germline ends. The germline CDR1 and CDR2 sequences are SGHAT and FQNNGV. CDR3 region: CASSLAFSEQYF. The DNA of the CDR3 is TGTGCCAGCAGCTTAGCTTTTTCCGAGCAGTACTTC.

This chain connects TRBV19 to TRBJ1-2; weak D call: TRBD1 (6 bases). The CDR3 is 16 residues long. From germline, CDR1 is LNHDA and CDR2 SQIVND (reference sequence). The germline V and J ends were trimmed by 3 bases and 3 bases, with 17 bases remaining between them. The CDR3 spells CASSINRQGNYYGYTF. In nucleotides, the CDR3 is TGTGCCAGTAGTATTAATCGGCAGGGGAATTACTATGGCTACACCTTC. Complete variable domain (other parts from reference TRBV19 and TRBJ1-2): DGGITQSPKYLFRKEGQNVTLSCEQNLNHDAMYWYRQDPGQGLRLIYYSQIVNDFQKGDIAEGYSVSREKKESFPLTVTSAQKNPTAFYLCASSINRQGNYYGYTFGSGTRLTVV.